This TCR beta chain was observed in a study of T cell responses to AZD1222 COVID-19 vaccine. Generated by immunoSEQ multiplex PCR, the TCRdb table keeps only in-frame clones and is missing some. The sample lists under 35,000 clones, roughly 90% occurring once. CDR3 length equals 13 residues. The ends were cut back, 3 bases at V and 7 bases at J, with 10 bases in the middle. Germline-derived CDR1 and CDR2 are MNHEY and SVGAGI. Material: peripheral blood, obtained on day 0 of AZD1222 vaccination. The chain recombines TRBV6-5 with TRBJ1-5, with D hard to call. The receptor comes from an adult in good health. The CDR3 coding sequence is TGTGCCAGCAGTTATAGAACGGGGCAGCCCCAGCATTTT. It yields the protein CASSYRTGQPQHF.